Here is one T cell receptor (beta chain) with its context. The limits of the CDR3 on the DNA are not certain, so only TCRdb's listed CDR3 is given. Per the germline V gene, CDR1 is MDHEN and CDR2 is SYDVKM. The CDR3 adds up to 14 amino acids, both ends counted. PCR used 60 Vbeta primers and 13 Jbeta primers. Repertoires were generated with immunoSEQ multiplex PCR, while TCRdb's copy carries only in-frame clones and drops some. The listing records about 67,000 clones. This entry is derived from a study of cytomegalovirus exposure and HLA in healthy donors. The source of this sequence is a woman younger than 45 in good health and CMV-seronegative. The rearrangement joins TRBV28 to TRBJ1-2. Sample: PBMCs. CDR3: CASSLVMSVGGGTF.